A single T cell receptor (beta chain) is shown here with its context. Its target is unknown. The data belong to a study of T cell responses to AZD1222 COVID-19 vaccine. Study observations and caveats: The study identified only five to seven AZD1222 recipients as seropositive at baseline.

The assay was immunoSEQ multiplex PCR, and TCRdb's table has in-frame clones only and misses some. There are about 110,000 clones in the sample; roughly nine tenths occur only once, and 5% to 6% lies in the top ten. Germline lookup yields CDR1 SGHVS and CDR2 FQNEAQ. The CDR3 extends over 17 amino acids. Unmatched junction bases numbered 9, after V lost 1 base and J lost 4 bases. J is TRBJ2-1 and V is TRBV7-8; 8 bases agree with TRBD2. The sequence was collected from an adult in good health. The material was peripheral blood, obtained on day 0 of AZD1222 vaccination. The CDR3 protein is CASSLVTGGHSYNEQFF. For the CDR3, the DNA is TGTGCCAGCAGCTTAGTGACGGGAGGGCATTCTTACAATGAGCAGTTCTTC.